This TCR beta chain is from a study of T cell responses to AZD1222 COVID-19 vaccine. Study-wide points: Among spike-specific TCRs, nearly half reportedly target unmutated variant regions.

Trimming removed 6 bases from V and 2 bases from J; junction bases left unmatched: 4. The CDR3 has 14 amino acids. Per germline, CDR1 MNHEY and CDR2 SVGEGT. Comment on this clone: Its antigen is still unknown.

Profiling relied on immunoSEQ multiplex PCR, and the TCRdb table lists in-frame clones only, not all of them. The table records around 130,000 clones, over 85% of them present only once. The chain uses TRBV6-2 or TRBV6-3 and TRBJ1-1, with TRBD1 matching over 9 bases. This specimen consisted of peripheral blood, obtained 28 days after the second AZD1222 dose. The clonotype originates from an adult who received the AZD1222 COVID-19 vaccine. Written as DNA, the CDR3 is TGTGCCAGCAGCCCACAGGGGGCCAACACTGAAGCTTTCTTT. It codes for CASSPQGANTEAFF.